Described below is a single T cell receptor beta chain sequence and its context. V was clipped by 0 bases and J by 4 bases; unmatched bases: 9. Looked up from germline, CDR1 is LNHNV and CDR2 is YYDKDF (reference sequence). This CDR3 is 17 amino acids long. Source study methods: The authors estimated nucleated cell counts from reference gene primer amplification. Measured with immunoSEQ multiplex PCR; TCRdb has only the in-frame clones, and not every one. V and J calls plus clone size are reproduced from that table; the DNA served to infer D and trimming. Found here are tens of thousands of clones, approximately 79% of them singletons; the top ten hold about 10%. The data were taken from a study of blood T cell repertoires in COVID-19. In the study overall: COVID-19 samples, acute and convalescent, were from the United States, Italy and Spain. In each case, the material was cDNA or gDNA derived from T cells, B-cell-depleted T cells, or PBMCs.

The rearrangement links TRBV15 to TRBJ2-3, with 8 bases that match TRBD2. Source material: peripheral blood. The TCR was taken from a woman between 50 and 59 years old with acute or convalescent COVID-19. The CDR3 sequence is CATSRDLSGGPADTQYF. In DNA, the CDR3 is TGTGCCACCAGCAGAGATTTGTCGGGAGGGCCAGCAGATACGCAGTATTTT.